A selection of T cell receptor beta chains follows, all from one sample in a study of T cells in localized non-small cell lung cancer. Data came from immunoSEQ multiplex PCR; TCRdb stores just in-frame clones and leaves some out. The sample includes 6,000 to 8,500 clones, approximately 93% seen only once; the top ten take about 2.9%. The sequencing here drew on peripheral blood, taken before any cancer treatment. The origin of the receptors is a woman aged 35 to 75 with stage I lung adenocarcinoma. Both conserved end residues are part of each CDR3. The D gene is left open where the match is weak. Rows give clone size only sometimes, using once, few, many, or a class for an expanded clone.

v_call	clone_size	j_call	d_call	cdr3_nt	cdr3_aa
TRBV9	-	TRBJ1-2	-	TGTGCCAGCAGCGTAGCGGTTGGCGGGGGAGGCTACACCTTC	CASSVAVGGGGYTF
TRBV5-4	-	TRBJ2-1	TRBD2	TGTGCCAGCAGCCCGGGACTAGCGGGATCAAATGAGCAGTTCTTC	CASSPGLAGSNEQFF
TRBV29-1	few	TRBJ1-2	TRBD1	TGCAGCGTTAAACAGGGGGACTATGGCTACACCTTC	CSVKQGDYGYTF
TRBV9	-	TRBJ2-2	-	TGTGCCAGCAGCGTAGATGACCCCCGATTGGGGGAGCTGTTTTTT	CASSVDDPRLGELFF
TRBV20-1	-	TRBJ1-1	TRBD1	TGCAGTGCTAGAAGACAGGGGTTAGCTTTCTTT	CSARRQGLAFF
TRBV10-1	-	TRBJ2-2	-	TGCGCCAGCAGTGCAGGGTCCTTACCCCCGGACACCGGGGAGCTGTTTTTT	CASSAGSLPPDTGELFF
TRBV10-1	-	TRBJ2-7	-	TGCGCCAGCAGTGAGGGGCTAGATATCTACGAGCAGTACTTC	CASSEGLDIYEQYF
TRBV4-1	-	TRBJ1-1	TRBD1	TGCGCCAGCAGCCCCCTATACGGACAGGGTCTAATTGGCACTGAAGCTTTCTTT	CASSPLYGQGLIGTEAFF
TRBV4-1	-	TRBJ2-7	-	TGCGCCAGCAGCCAAGATCCCTGGGCTAGCTACGAGCAGTACTTC	CASSQDPWASYEQYF
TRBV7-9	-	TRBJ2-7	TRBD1	TGTGCCAGCAGCTTACAAAAGACAGGGGGCTACGAGCAGTACTTC	CASSLQKTGGYEQYF
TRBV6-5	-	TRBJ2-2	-	TGTGCCAGCGTCCCGGCTGCGAACACCGGGGAGCTGTTTTTT	CASVPAANTGELFF